These T cell receptor beta chains were read from a single sample in a study of monozygotic twins with inflammatory bowel disease. TCRdb reprocessed the 5' RACE reads and reports one entry per CDR3 protein, with no DNA. The repertoire table contains around 100,000 distinct CDR3 sequences. Sequences were obtained from blood. These receptor sequences come from a human donor with ulcerative colitis or Crohn's disease, or a healthy co-twin of an affected twin (not recorded which). Each CDR3 is given with its conserved first and last residue.

TRBV6-5,TRBJ2-1,CASSSPSNEQFF
TRBV5-1,TRBJ2-4,CASSLGAKNIQYF
TRBV3-1,TRBJ2-5,CASSQERLAGGDTQYF
TRBV12-3/TRBV12-4,TRBJ2-7,CASSLGSSGAEEYF
TRBV7-9,TRBJ2-3,CASSLIAGVLDTQYF
TRBV20-1,TRBJ2-3,CSATTGGPLNTQYF
TRBV19,TRBJ1-5,CASSGGGAGQPQHF
TRBV9,TRBJ2-7,CASSATGTGSYEQYF
TRBV5-6,TRBJ1-5,CASSSRGYGHQPQHF
TRBV24-1,TRBJ1-5,CATQDARERYQPQHF
TRBV4-3,TRBJ2-4,CASSQDPEGTKNMQYF
TRBV7-8,TRBJ1-5,CATGLYNQPQHF
TRBV20-1,TRBJ2-1,CSARWLASGNEQFF
TRBV29-1,TRBJ1-2,CSVETGLYGYTF
TRBV5-1,TRBJ1-1,CASSLAPGTGMNTEAFF
TRBV7-2,TRBJ2-1,CASSWQAGGYNEQFF
TRBV5-6,TRBJ2-7,CASSFNRGTIRIYEQYF
TRBV29-1,TRBJ2-3,CSGTETYTQYF
TRBV10-3,TRBJ1-5,CAISESDRGSNQPQHF
TRBV10-3,TRBJ2-7,CAISESVRSASEQYF
TRBV30,TRBJ2-1,CAWSPPLAASSYNEQFF
TRBV5-4,TRBJ2-7,CASRPDSRSVTEQYF
TRBV19,TRBJ2-1,CASSIVGHRQFF
TRBV27,TRBJ2-1,CASSLSGLASYNEQFF